Listed here is a single TCR beta chain. Antigen unknown. As the template, RNA transcripts were used to amplify TCR beta CDR3 regions. Investigators did first-round RT-PCR with HTBI primers, then second-round multiplex PCR. Each CDR3 protein is one row after TCRdb ran MiXCR on the multiplex PCR reads. The sample carries more than 550,000 distinct CDR3 sequences, under 50% recorded once. The sample is drawn from a study of Graves' ophthalmopathy and Graves' hyperthyroidism. Study-level points and caveats: The model predicted progression of ophthalmopathy with a sensitivity of roughly 66%, and its specificity was 72% to 80%. The authors also found most expanded thyroid clonotypes above 0.001 frequency in blood.

Diagnosis used clinical symptoms, serum thyroxine, TRAb, thyroid ultrasound and orbital computed tomography. The CDR3 is 16 amino acids. The J segment lost 4 bases and the V segment lost 4 bases, leaving 11 bases of the junction unmatched. Germline V CDR1 and CDR2: LGHNA, YSLEER. The chain links TRBV4-3 to TRBJ2-5; 8 bases fit TRBD2. The TCR was taken from an adult man with Graves' ophthalmopathy. The sequenced sample consisted of peripheral blood. The CDR3 DNA follows: TGCGCCAGCAGCCCTTTGATTAGCGGGGAAGGAGAGACCCAGTACTTC. Amino acid sequence: CASSPLISGEGETQYF.